This T cell receptor beta chain was documented in a study of cytomegalovirus exposure and HLA in healthy donors. About this clone itself: Its antigen is unidentified.

Method: immunoSEQ multiplex PCR; TCRdb's copy keeps in-frame clones and lacks some. The table lists around 350,000 clones, roughly 90% of them singletons. Study-wide results and caveats: Cytomegalovirus status was reportedly diagnosed by the classifier with high sensitivity and specificity.

Germline CDR1 ENHRY, CDR2 SYGVKD. The CDR3 extends over 14 amino acids. V lost 11 bases to trimming and J lost 6 bases, with 22 bases between them. Sequenced sample: PBMCs. The chain is built from TRBV10-3 and TRBJ1-2; tentative D call: TRBD1 (5 bases). The TCR originated in a woman between 18 and 30 years old in good health and CMV-seronegative. The CDR3: CAAQGPIGDHGYTF. CDR3 DNA: TGTGCCGCCCAAGGGCCCATAGGGGATCATGGCTACACCTTC.